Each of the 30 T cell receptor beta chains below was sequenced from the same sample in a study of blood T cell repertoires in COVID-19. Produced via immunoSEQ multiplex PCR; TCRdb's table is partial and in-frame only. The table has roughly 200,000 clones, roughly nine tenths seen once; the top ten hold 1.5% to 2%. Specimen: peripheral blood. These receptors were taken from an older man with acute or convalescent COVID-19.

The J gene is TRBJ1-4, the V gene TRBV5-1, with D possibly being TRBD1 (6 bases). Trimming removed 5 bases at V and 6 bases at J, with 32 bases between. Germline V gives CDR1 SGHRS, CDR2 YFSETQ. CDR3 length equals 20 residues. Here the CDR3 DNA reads TGCGCCAGCAGTCGGTCCGGGGTCCGACTGGGCGCGGCAGGGGATGAAAAACTGTTTTTT. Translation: CASSRSGVRLGAAGDEKLFF.

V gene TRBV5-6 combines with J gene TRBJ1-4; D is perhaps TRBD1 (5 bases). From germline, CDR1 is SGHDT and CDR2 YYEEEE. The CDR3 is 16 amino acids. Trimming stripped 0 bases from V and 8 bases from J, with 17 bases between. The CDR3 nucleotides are TGTGCCAGCAGCTTGGTGCAGGCGGGGCAGAGAGAAAAACTGTTTTTT. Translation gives CASSLVQAGQREKLFF. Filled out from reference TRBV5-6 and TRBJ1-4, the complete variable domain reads DAGVTQSPTHLIKTRGQQVTLRCSPKSGHDTVSWYQQALGQGPQFIFQYYEEEERQRGNFPDRFSGHQFPNYSSELNVNALLLGDSALYLCASSLVQAGQREKLFFGSGTQLSVL.

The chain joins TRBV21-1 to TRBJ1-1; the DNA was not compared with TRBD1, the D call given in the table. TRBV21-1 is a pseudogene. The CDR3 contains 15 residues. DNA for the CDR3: TGTGCCAGCAGCAAAGCGCAGGGATCGAACACTGAAGCTTTCTTT. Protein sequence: CASSKAQGSNTEAFF.

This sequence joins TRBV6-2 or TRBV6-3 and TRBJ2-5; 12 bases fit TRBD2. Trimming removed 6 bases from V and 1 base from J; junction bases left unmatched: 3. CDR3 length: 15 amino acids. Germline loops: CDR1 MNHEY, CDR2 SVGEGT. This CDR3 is CASSLTSGGQETQYF. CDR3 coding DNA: TGTGCCAGCAGCCTGACTAGCGGGGGCCAAGAGACCCAGTACTTC.

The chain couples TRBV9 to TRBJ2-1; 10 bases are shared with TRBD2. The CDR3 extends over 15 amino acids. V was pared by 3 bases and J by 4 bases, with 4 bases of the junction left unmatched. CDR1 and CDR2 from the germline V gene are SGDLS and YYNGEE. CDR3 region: CASSASGSAYNEQFF. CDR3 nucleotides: TGTGCCAGCAGCGCTAGCGGGAGTGCATACAATGAGCAGTTCTTC.

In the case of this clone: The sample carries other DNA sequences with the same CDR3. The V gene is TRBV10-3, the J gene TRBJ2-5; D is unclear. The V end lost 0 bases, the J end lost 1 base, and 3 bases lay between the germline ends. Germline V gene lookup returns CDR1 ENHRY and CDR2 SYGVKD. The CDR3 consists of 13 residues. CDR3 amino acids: CAISESAQETQYF. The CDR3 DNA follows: TGTGCCATCAGTGAGTCGGCCCAAGAGACCCAGTACTTC.

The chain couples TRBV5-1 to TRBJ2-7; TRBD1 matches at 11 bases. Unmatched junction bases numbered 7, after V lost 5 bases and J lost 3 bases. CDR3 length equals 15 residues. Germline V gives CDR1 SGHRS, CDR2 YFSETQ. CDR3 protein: CASSRAGTGGYEQYF. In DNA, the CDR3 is TGCGCCAGCAGTAGGGCCGGGACAGGGGGCTACGAGCAGTACTTC. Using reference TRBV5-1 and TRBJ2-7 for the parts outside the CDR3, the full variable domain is KAGVTQTPRYLIKTRGQQVTLSCSPISGHRSVSWYQQTPGQGLQFLFEYFSETQRNKGNFPGRFSGRQFSNSRSEMNVSTLELGDSALYLCASSRAGTGGYEQYFGPGTRLTVT.

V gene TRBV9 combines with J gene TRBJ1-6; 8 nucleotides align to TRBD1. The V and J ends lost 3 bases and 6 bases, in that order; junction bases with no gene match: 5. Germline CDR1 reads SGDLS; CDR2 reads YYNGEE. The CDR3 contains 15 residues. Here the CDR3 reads CASSDRGNSNSPLHF. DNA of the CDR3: TGTGCCAGCAGCGACAGGGGGAATAGTAATTCACCCCTCCACTTT. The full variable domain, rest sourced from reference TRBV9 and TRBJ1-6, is DSGVTQTPKHLITATGQRVTLRCSPRSGDLSVYWYQQSLDQGLQFLIQYYNGEERAKGNILERFSAQQFPDLHSELNLSSLELGDSALYFCASSDRGNSNSPLHFGNGTRLTVT.

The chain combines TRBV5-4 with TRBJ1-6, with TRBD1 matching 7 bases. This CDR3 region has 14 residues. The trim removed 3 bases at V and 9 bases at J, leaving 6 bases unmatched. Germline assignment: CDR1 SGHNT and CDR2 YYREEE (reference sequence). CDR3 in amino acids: CASSYGQAGSPLHF. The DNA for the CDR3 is TGTGCCAGCAGCTACGGACAGGCCGGTTCACCCCTCCACTTT.

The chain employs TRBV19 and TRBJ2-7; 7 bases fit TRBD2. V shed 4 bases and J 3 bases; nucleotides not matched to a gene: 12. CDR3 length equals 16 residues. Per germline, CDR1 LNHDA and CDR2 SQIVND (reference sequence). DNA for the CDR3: TGTGCCAGTAGTACCCCAGTGGGAGGGGAGTTCTACGAGCAGTACTTC. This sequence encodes CASSTPVGGEFYEQYF.

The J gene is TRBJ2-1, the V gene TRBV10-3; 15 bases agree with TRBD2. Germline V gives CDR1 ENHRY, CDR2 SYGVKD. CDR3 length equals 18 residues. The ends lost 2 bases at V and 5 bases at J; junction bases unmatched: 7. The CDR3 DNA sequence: TGTGCCATCAGTGAGGGGACTAGCGGGAGGCCATCCGACAATGAGCAGTTCTTC. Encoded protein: CAISEGTSGRPSDNEQFF.

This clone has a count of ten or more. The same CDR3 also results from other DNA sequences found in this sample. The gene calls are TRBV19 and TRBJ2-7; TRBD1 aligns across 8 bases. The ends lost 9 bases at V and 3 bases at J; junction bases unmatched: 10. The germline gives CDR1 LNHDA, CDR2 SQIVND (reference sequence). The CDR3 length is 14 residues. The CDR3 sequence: CASSSRDRGYEQYF. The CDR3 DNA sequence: TGTGCCAGCTCTTCCCGCGACAGGGGCTACGAGCAGTACTTC.

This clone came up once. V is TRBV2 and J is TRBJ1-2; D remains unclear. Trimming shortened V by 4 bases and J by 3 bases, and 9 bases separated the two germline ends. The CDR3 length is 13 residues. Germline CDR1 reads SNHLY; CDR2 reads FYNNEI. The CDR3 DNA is TGTGCCAGCAGTGCAGGCAGAGACTATGGCTACACCTTC. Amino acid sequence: CASSAGRDYGYTF.

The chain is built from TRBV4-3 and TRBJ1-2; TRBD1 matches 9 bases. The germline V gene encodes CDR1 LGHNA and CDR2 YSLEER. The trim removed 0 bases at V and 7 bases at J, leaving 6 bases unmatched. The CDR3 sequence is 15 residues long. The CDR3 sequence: CASSQDRQGGGGYTF. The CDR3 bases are TGCGCCAGCAGCCAAGACCGACAGGGGGGGGGTGGCTACACCTTC.

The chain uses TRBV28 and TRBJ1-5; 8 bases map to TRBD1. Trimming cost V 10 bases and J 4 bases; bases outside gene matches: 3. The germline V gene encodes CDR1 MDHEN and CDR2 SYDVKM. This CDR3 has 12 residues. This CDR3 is CATRQGNQPQHF. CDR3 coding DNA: TGTGCCACGCGACAGGGGAATCAGCCCCAGCATTTT.

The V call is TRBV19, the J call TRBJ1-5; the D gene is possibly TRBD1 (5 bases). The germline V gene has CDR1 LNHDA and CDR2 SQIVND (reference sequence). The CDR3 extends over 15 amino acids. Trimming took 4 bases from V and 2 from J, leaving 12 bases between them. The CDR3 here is CASSKWGRGNQPQHF. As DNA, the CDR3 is TGTGCCAGTAGTAAGTGGGGCAGGGGCAATCAGCCCCAGCATTTT.

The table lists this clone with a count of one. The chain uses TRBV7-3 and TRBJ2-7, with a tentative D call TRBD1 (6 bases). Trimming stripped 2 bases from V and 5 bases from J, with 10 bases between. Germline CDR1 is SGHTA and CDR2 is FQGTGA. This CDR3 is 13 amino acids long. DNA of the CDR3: TGTGCCAGCAGCTTACTTCAGGGGCACGAGCAGTACTTC. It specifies CASSLLQGHEQYF.

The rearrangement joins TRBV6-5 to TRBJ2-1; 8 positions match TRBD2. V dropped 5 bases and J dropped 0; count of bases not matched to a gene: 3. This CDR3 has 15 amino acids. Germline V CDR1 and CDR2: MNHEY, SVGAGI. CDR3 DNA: TGTGCCAGCAGTCTAAGCGGGAGCTCCTACAATGAGCAGTTCTTC. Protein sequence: CASSLSGSSYNEQFF.

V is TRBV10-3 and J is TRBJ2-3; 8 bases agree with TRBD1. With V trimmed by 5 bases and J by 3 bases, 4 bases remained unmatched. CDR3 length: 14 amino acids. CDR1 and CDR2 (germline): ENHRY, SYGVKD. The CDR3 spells CAISTGQVTDTQYF. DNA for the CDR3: TGTGCCATCAGTACGGGACAGGTAACAGATACGCAGTATTTT.

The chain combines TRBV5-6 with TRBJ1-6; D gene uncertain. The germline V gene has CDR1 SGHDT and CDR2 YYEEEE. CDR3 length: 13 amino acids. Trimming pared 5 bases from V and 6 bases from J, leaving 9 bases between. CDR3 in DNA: TGTGCCAGCAGGAGGGCCTCTAATTCACCCCTCCACTTT. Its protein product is CASRRASNSPLHF. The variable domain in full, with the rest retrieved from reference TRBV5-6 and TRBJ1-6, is DAGVTQSPTHLIKTRGQQVTLRCSPKSGHDTVSWYQQALGQGPQFIFQYYEEEERQRGNFPDRFSGHQFPNYSSELNVNALLLGDSALYLCASRRASNSPLHFGNGTRLTVT.

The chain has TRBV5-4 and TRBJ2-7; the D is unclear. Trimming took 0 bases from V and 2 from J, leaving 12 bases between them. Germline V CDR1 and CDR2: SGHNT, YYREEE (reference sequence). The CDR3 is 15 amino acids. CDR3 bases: TGTGCCAGCAGCTTGGGAGCGACGGTAGCCTACGAGCAGTACTTC. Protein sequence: CASSLGATVAYEQYF.

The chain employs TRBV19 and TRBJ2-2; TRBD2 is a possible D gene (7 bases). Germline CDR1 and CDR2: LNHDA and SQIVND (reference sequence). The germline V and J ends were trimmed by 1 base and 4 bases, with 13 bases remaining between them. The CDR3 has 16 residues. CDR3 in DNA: TGTGCCAGTAGTATAGTGCGGGGGCTTGGCACCGGGGAGCTGTTTTTT. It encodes CASSIVRGLGTGELFF.

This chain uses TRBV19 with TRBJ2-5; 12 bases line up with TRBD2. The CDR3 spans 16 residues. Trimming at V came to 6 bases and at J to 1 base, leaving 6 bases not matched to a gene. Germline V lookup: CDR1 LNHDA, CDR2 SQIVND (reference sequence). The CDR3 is CASSQWTSGTQETQYF. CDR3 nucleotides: TGTGCCAGTAGCCAGTGGACTAGCGGGACCCAAGAGACCCAGTACTTC. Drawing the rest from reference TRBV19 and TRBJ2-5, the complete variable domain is DGGITQSPKYLFRKEGQNVTLSCEQNLNHDAMYWYRQDPGQGLRLIYYSQIVNDFQKGDIAEGYSVSREKKESFPLTVTSAQKNPTAFYLCASSQWTSGTQETQYFGPGTRLLVL.

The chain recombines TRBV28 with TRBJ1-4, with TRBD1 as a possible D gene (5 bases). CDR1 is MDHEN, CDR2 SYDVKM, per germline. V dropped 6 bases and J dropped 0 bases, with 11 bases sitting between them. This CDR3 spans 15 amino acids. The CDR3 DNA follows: TGTGCCAGCAGGGGGCTCGACGCAACTAATGAAAAACTGTTTTTT. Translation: CASRGLDATNEKLFF.

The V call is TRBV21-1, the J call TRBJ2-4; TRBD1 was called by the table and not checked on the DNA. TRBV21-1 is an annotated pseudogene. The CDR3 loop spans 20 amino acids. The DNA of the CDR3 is TGTGCCAGCAGCTGCCGGGACAGGGGGCGTCGCTTCGGGCGGAAAAACATTCAGTACTTC. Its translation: CASSCRDRGRRFGRKNIQYF.

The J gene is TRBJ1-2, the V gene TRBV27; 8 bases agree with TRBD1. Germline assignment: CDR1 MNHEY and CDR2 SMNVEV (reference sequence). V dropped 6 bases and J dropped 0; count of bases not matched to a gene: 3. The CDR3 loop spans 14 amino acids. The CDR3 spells CASRPGQANYGYTF. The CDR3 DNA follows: TGTGCCAGCAGACCGGGACAGGCTAACTATGGCTACACCTTC.

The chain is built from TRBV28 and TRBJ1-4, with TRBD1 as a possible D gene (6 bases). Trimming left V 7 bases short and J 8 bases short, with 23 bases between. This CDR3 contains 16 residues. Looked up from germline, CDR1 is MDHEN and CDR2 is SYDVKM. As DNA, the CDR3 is TGTGCCAGCACCTTCGAGGGAGGGGGGACGTGGGAAAAACTGTTTTTT. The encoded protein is CASTFEGGGTWEKLFF.

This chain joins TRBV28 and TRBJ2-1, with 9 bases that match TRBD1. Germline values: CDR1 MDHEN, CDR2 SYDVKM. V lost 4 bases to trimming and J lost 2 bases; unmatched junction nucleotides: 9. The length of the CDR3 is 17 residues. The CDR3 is CASSSDPGQGTYNEQFF. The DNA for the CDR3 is TGTGCCAGCAGTTCGGACCCGGGACAGGGTACCTACAATGAGCAGTTCTTC.

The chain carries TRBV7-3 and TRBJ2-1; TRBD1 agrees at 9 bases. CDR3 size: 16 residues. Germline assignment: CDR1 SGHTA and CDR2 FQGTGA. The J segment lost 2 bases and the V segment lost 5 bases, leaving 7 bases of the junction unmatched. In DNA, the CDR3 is TGTGCCAGCAGCCCGGGGACAGGGTATCCCTACAATGAGCAGTTCTTC. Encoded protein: CASSPGTGYPYNEQFF. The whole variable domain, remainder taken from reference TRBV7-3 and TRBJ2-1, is GAGVSQTPSNKVTEKGKYVELRCDPISGHTALYWYRQSLGQGPEFLIYFQGTGAADDSGLPNDRFFAVRPEGSVSTLKIQRTERGDSAVYLCASSPGTGYPYNEQFFGPGTRLTVL.

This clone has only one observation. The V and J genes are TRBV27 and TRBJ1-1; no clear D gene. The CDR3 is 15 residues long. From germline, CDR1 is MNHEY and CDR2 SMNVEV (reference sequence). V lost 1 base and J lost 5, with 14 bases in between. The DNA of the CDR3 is TGTGCCAGCAGTTTATTCAATTCGAGGGAAACTGAAGCTTTCTTT. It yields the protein CASSLFNSRETEAFF.